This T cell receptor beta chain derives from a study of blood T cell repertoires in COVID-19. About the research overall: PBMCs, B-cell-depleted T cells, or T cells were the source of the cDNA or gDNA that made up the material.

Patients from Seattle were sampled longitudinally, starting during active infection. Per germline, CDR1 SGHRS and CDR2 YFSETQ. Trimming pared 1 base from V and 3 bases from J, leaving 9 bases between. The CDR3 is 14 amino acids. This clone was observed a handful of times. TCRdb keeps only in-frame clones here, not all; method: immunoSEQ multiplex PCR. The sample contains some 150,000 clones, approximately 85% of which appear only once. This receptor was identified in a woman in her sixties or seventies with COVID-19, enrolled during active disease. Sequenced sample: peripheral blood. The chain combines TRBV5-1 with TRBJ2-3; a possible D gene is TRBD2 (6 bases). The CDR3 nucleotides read TGCGCCAGCAGCTTGTTGGCGGGGACAGATACGCAGTATTTT. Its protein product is CASSLLAGTDTQYF.